Listed below are T cell receptor beta chains from one sample, sequenced in a study of siplizumab effects on memory and regulatory T cells. TCRdb keeps only in-frame clones here, not all; method: immunoSEQ multiplex PCR. The sample lists 85,000 to 130,000 clones, about 93% occurring once. The sequenced material came from Tregs sorted from blood. Receptors were obtained from a human donor in good health. The CDR3 runs from the conserved cysteine through the conserved F or W. The D gene is left open where the match is weak. Part of the rows lack a size; the others show once, few, many or a class for expanded clones.

TGCGCCAGCAGCGACCGCCCTTTGGGGACAGGGGGAAACACCGGGGAGCTGTTTTTT,CASSDRPLGTGGNTGELFF,TRBD1,TRBV5-1,TRBJ2-2,NA
TGTGCCAGCAGCCCGGGGGTGGTGGAAAAAGAGACCCAGTACTTC,CASSPGVVEKETQYF,NA,TRBV7-2,TRBJ2-5,few
TGCAGTGCTACCGGGCCCTACGAGCAGTACTTC,CSATGPYEQYF,NA,TRBV20-1,TRBJ2-7,NA
TGTGCCAGCAGCTTGGGTGGTTCAGGGGCTTATGGCTACACCTTC,CASSLGGSGAYGYTF,NA,TRBV5-4,TRBJ1-2,NA
TGTGCCAGCAGTGAAACCTTGGCGGCAGTCTACACCTTC,CASSETLAAVYTF,NA,TRBV6-1,TRBJ1-2,few
TGTGCCAGCAGTGCCGGGACAGGGGGTAGCTCTGGAAACACCATATATTTT,CASSAGTGGSSGNTIYF,TRBD1,TRBV6-1,TRBJ1-3,NA
TGTGCCATCGGCAGCGGGGGTTCGAACACCGGGGAGCTGTTTTTT,CAIGSGGSNTGELFF,TRBD2,TRBV10-3,TRBJ2-2,once
TGTGCCAGCAGAGGGACAGGTTTTGGCTATGGCTACACCTTC,CASRGTGFGYGYTF,TRBD1,TRBV5-4,TRBJ1-2,NA
TGTGCCAGCAGTGAAATGGACAGGGGGCTCGATGAGCAGTTCTTC,CASSEMDRGLDEQFF,TRBD1,TRBV6-1,TRBJ2-1,NA
TGTGCCAGCAGTAGGGACAGTATCGTGAACACTGAAGCTTTCTTT,CASSRDSIVNTEAFF,TRBD1,TRBV5-4,TRBJ1-1,NA
TGCGCCAGCAGCTTCCGAGGGCGAACAGGAGAGACCCAGTACTTC,CASSFRGRTGETQYF,NA,TRBV5-1,TRBJ2-5,NA
TGTGCCACCAGCAGAGTACGTGGGGGTATTGAGCGGACCCAGTACTTC,CATSRVRGGIERTQYF,NA,TRBV15,TRBJ2-5,NA